Below, 2 T cell receptor beta chains from the same sample are listed, as sequenced in a study of somatic mutations in cytotoxic T cells in rheumatoid arthritis. Libraries were prepared by immunoSEQ multiplex PCR; TCRdb keeps only in-frame clonotypes and omits some of them. The sample includes 20,000 to 25,000 clones, around 80% of them seen just once. What was sequenced was CD8+ T cells sorted from blood. These receptors came from an adult with rheumatoid arthritis.

The V gene is TRBV25-1, the J gene TRBJ1-2, with D maybe TRBD1 (5 bases). Looked up from germline, CDR1 is MGHDK and CDR2 is SYGVNS. CDR3 length: 10 residues. Trimming removed 9 bases at V and 4 bases at J, with 6 bases between. The CDR3 DNA follows: TGTGCCAGTCAGGGCTATGGCTACACCTTC. It is translated as CASQGYGYTF.

The chain couples TRBV14 to TRBJ1-2, with TRBD1 identical over 9 bases. The CDR3 extends over 17 amino acids. The J segment lost 4 bases and the V segment lost 0 bases, leaving 9 bases of the junction unmatched. Germline loops: CDR1 SGHDN, CDR2 FVKESK. Here the CDR3 DNA reads TGTGCCAGCAGCCAAGATCAACCGGGACAGGGATTCTATGGCTACACCTTC. Protein sequence: CASSQDQPGQGFYGYTF. The variable domain in full, with the rest retrieved from reference TRBV14 and TRBJ1-2, is EAGVTQFPSHSVIEKGQTVTLRCDPISGHDNLYWYRRVMGKEIKFLLHFVKESKQDESGMPNNRFLAERTGGTYSTLKVQPAELEDSGVYFCASSQDQPGQGFYGYTFGSGTRLTVV.